The 17 T cell receptor beta chains below were found in one sample sequenced in a study of control samples from healthy donors and cancer patients. Measured with immunoSEQ multiplex PCR; TCRdb has only the in-frame clones, and not every one. The sample has roughly 100,000 clones; about 90% are singletons. Sequenced material: blood. These receptors all stem from a woman under 30 in good health.

In this sample, this clone turned up a few times. The V call is TRBV6-2 or TRBV6-3, the J call TRBJ1-2; D gene ambiguous. The germline V gene encodes CDR1 MNHEY and CDR2 SVGEGT. The CDR3 is made up of 12 amino acids. The V and J ends lost 2 bases and 4 bases respectively, with 5 bases between them. CDR3 protein: CASSYRTYGYTF. CDR3 DNA: TGTGCCAGCAGTTACCGCACCTATGGCTACACCTTC.

The chain carries TRBV6-2 or TRBV6-3 and TRBJ2-1, with D possibly being TRBD2 (7 bases). The V gene's germline CDR1 is MNHEY and CDR2 SVGEGT. V lost 6 bases, J lost 4 bases, and 22 bases lay in between. This CDR3 is 17 amino acids long. CDR3 nucleotide sequence: TGTGCCAGCAGCCCTGGGAGGGGGGCGAGCGAGTACAATGAGCAGTTCTTC. Translating it yields CASSPGRGASEYNEQFF.

The chain employs TRBV5-4 and TRBJ1-1; 10 bases line up with TRBD1. The V gene end was trimmed by 3 bases and the J gene end by 7 bases; junction bases not matched to a gene: 6. The CDR3 is 14 residues long. Germline CDR1 reads SGHNT; CDR2 reads YYREEE (reference sequence). CDR3 sequence (DNA): TGTGCCAGCAGCTCTGACAGGGGGCGTTTTGAAGCTTTCTTT. This encodes CASSSDRGRFEAFF.

This chain uses TRBV18 with TRBJ1-1; D gene ambiguous. With 4 bases removed from V and 2 bases from J, the gap between germline ends came to 11 bases. CDR3 length equals 14 residues. CDR1 and CDR2 from the germline V gene are KGHSH and LQKENI. The CDR3 loop reads CASSLKVDNTEAFF. The DNA for the CDR3 is TGTGCCAGCTCACTAAAAGTCGACAACACTGAAGCTTTCTTT.

The chain recombines TRBV7-8 with TRBJ1-5, with TRBD1 identical over 9 bases. The V segment lost 5 bases and the J segment 6 bases; nucleotides outside the gene matches: 8. The V gene's germline CDR1 is SGHVS and CDR2 FQNEAQ. The CDR3 sequence is 15 residues long. CDR3 in amino acids: CASSRDRVSRQPQHF. Here the CDR3 DNA reads TGTGCCAGCAGCCGGGACAGGGTTTCTCGTCAGCCCCAGCATTTT.

V is TRBV28 and J is TRBJ1-1, with D unresolved. The CDR3 is 14 amino acids. Germline V gene data show CDR1 as MDHEN and CDR2 as SYDVKM. Trimming shortened V by 3 bases and J by 1 base, and 9 bases separated the two germline ends. The CDR3 nucleotides are TGTGCCAGCAGTTTTCATAGAAGGAACACTGAAGCTTTCTTT. Its translation: CASSFHRRNTEAFF.

The chain joins TRBV3-1 (or the pseudogene TRBV3-2) to TRBJ1-1, with TRBD1 as a possible D gene (5 bases). CDR3 length: 12 amino acids. V was clipped by 11 bases and J by 3 bases, with 13 bases between them. Germline V gene sequence: CDR1 LGHDT, CDR2 YNNKEL (reference sequence). CDR3 nucleotides: TGTGCCTCCTCAACAGGTCACACTGAAGCTTTCTTT. Translating it yields CASSTGHTEAFF.

This chain joins TRBV10-1 and TRBJ2-7; D is unclear. Germline V lookup: CDR1 WNHNN, CDR2 SYGVQD (reference sequence). The CDR3 runs 12 residues. Trimming stripped 3 bases from V and 3 bases from J, with 6 bases between. CDR3 bases: TGCGCCAGCAGTGACAGCGTCTACGAGCAGTACTTC. Its translation: CASSDSVYEQYF.

The chain links TRBV6-4 to TRBJ2-7; D is ambiguous. The CDR3 length is 15 residues. In germline, CDR1 is MRHNA, CDR2 SNTAGT. The ends were cut back, 3 bases at V and 0 bases at J, with 12 bases in the middle. CDR3 DNA: TGTGCCAGCAGTGAAGTCGCTCGGTTCTCCTACGAGCAGTACTTC. Translation: CASSEVARFSYEQYF.

The chain couples TRBV19 to TRBJ2-7; the D is unclear. V was pared by 3 bases and J by 1 base, with 4 bases between. CDR3 length: 12 amino acids. CDR1 is LNHDA and CDR2 is SQIVND in the germline V gene (reference sequence). The CDR3 region is CASSMGSYEQYF. Written as DNA, the CDR3 is TGTGCCAGTAGTATGGGGTCCTACGAGCAGTACTTC.

This sequence joins TRBV24-1 and TRBJ1-4, with 7 positions matching TRBD1. Losses at the gene ends were 11 bases for V and 7 bases for J; bases not matched to a gene: 9. The CDR3 contains 13 residues. In germline, CDR1 is KGHDR, CDR2 SFDVKD. The CDR3 region has the DNA TGTGCCATCCAAGAGGGGGCGAGTGAAAAACTGTTTTTT. Translated: CAIQEGASEKLFF.

The CDR3 protein is CASSLSSGGGYEQYF. The CDR3 nucleotides read TGTGCCAGCAGTTTATCGTCCGGGGGCGGCTACGAGCAGTACTTC. The chain recombines TRBV27 with TRBJ2-7; the D gene could be TRBD1 or TRBD2 (6 bases each). This CDR3 has 15 residues. Trimming took 0 bases from V and 3 from J, leaving 12 bases between them. Germline loops: CDR1 MNHEY, CDR2 SMNVEV (reference sequence).

This chain links TRBV6-4 with TRBJ1-6; 9 bases are a match to TRBD1. Losses at the gene ends were 9 bases for V and 1 base for J; bases not matched to a gene: 19. CDR1 and CDR2 (germline): MRHNA, SNTAGT. The length of the CDR3 is 20 residues. The CDR3 region has the DNA TGTGCCAGTAGGTCTTGGGACAGGGAAGTAAAAAGGTCCTATAATTCACCCCTCCACTTT. It yields the protein CASRSWDREVKRSYNSPLHF.

This chain uses TRBV3-1 (or the pseudogene TRBV3-2) with TRBJ1-2; D gene unclear. Between the trimmed V and J ends, which lost 3 bases and 2 bases, there was a span of 10 bases. Germline assignment: CDR1 LGHDT and CDR2 YNNKEL (reference sequence). The CDR3 has 14 amino acids. The CDR3 is CASSQIPGNYGYTF. For the CDR3, the DNA is TGTGCCAGCAGCCAGATACCGGGGAACTATGGCTACACCTTC.

CDR3 sequence reads: CASSFIPNTEAFF. The CDR3 DNA follows: TGTGCCAGCAGCTTTATTCCGAACACTGAAGCTTTCTTT. This chain links TRBV7-9 with TRBJ1-1; D ambiguous. Germline assignment: CDR1 SEHNR and CDR2 FQNEAQ (reference sequence). This CDR3 spans 13 amino acids. The germline V and J ends were trimmed by 3 bases and 1 base, with 6 bases remaining between them. Combining the CDR3 with reference TRBV7-9 and TRBJ1-1 gives the whole variable domain DTGVSQNPRHKITKRGQNVTFRCDPISEHNRLYWYRQTLGQGPEFLTYFQNEAQLEKSRLLSDRFSAERPKGSFSTLEIQRTEQGDSAMYLCASSFIPNTEAFFGQGTRLTVV.

V and J are TRBV11-2 and TRBJ2-7; 8 bases map to TRBD1. The J segment lost 3 bases and the V segment lost 4 bases, leaving 5 bases of the junction unmatched. The V gene's germline CDR1 is SGHAT and CDR2 FQNNGV. This CDR3 spans 14 amino acids. CDR3 in amino acids: CASSSGTGNYEQYF. CDR3 DNA sequence: TGTGCCAGCAGCTCCGGGACAGGAAACTACGAGCAGTACTTC.

The gene calls are TRBV19 and TRBJ1-5, with no clear D. The CDR3 has 13 amino acids. V dropped 3 bases and J dropped 3 bases, with 6 bases sitting between them. Per germline, CDR1 LNHDA and CDR2 SQIVND (reference sequence). The CDR3 DNA reads as TGTGCCAGTAGTATTGGGCCCAATCAGCCCCAGCATTTT. This codes for CASSIGPNQPQHF.